The T cell receptor (beta chain) under discussion was sequenced for a study of identical twins. V shed 4 bases and J 2 bases; nucleotides not matched to a gene: 4. Germline values: CDR1 DFQATT, CDR2 SNEGSKA (reference sequence). The CDR3 consists of 13 residues. Healthy Caucasians provided all donations. TCRdb fed the 5' RACE reads into MiXCR, producing one record per CDR3 protein. There are 650,000 to 800,000 distinct CDR3 sequences in the sample; 8.5% to 9.5% occur only once, and 0.75% to 1% lies in the top ten. The sample was also reused in another study, on yellow fever vaccine responses in identical twins. That paper adds: On the reported evidence, twins' vaccine T cell responses seemed partly convergent and partly personalized.

The rearrangement links TRBV20-1 to TRBJ2-7; the match to TRBD1 covers 8 bases. The receptor was derived from a woman between 18 and 30 years old in good health. Sequencing input: PBMCs. CDR3 nucleotide sequence: TGCAGTGCTAAGCGGACAGGGCCCTACGAGCAGTACTTC. It specifies CSAKRTGPYEQYF.